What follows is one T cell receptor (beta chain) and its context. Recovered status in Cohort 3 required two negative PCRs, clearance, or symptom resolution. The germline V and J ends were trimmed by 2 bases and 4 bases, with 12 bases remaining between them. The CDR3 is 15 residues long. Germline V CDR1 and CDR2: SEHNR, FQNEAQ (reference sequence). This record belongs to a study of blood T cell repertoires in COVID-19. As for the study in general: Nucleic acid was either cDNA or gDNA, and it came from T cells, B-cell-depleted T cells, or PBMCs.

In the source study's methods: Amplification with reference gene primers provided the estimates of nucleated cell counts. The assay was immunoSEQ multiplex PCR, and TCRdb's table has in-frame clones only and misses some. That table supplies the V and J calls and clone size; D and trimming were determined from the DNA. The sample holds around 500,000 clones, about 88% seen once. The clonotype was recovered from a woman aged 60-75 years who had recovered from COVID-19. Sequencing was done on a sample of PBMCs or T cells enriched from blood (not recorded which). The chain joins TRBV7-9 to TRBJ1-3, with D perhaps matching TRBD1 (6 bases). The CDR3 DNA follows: TGTGCCAGCAGCTTACCCACAGGGTTGGGAAACACCATATATTTT. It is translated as CASSLPTGLGNTIYF.